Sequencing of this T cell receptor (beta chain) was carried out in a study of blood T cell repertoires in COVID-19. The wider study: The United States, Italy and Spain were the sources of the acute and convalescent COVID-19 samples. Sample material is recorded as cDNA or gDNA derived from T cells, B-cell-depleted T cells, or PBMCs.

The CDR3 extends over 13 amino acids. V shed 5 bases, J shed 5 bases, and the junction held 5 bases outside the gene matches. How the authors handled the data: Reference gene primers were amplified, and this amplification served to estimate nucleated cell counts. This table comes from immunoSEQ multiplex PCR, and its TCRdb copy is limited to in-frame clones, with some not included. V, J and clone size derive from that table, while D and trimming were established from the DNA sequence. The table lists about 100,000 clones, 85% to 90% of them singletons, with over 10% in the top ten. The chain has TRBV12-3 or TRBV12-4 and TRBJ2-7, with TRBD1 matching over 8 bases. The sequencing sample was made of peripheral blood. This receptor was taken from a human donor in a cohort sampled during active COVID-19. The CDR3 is CASSRQGYDEQYF. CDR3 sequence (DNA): TGTGCCAGCAGTCGACAGGGGTACGACGAGCAGTACTTC.